The 3 T cell receptor beta chains below come from one sample, sequenced in a study of blood T cells in healthy people across ages. Primers used in a second PCR of roughly 7 to 11 cycles were a sample-barcoded 5' primer and a J-beta primer mix. TCRdb re-called the 5' RACE reads with MiXCR, one entry per CDR3 protein. The profile covers about 720,000 distinct CDR3 sequences, with approximately 21% appearing a single time and about 22% taken by the ten largest. Specimen: blood. These receptors originate from a man between 70 and 80 years old in good health.

The CDR3 protein is CAWRAQRLNYGYTF. DNA for the CDR3: TGTGCCTGGAGGGCCCAGCGGCTGAACTATGGCTACACCTTC. This sequence joins TRBV30 and TRBJ1-2; D is unresolved. There are 14 residues in the CDR3. Per germline, CDR1 GTSNPN and CDR2 SVGIG (reference sequence). Trimming left V 3 bases short and J 2 bases short, with 13 bases between.

This clonotype was seen ten or more times. The genes are TRBV28 and TRBJ1-4, with a tentative D call TRBD1 (6 bases). The germline V gene has CDR1 MDHEN and CDR2 SYDVKM. The germline V and J ends were trimmed by 3 bases and 3 bases, with 8 bases remaining between them. The CDR3 length is 14 residues. CDR3 in DNA: TGTGCCAGCAGTTTGAGGGGGTCTAATGAAAAACTGTTTTTT. Translated, it gives CASSLRGSNEKLFF.

The rearrangement uses TRBV5-1 and TRBJ2-1; 7 bases align to TRBD1. J lost 9 bases, V lost 8 bases, and 8 bases had no gene match. Per germline, CDR1 SGHRS and CDR2 YFSETQ. The CDR3 sequence is 12 residues long. CDR3 DNA: TGCGCCAGTAAGACACCAGGGGGTGAGCAGTTCTTC. This sequence encodes CASKTPGGEQFF.